The present entry profiles one TCR beta chain with its context. Other nucleotide sequences in the sample specify the same CDR3. This sample is part of a study of cytomegalovirus exposure and HLA in healthy donors. Per germline, CDR1 MNHEY and CDR2 SMNVEV (reference sequence). The V gene lost 5 bases and the J gene lost 2 bases, with 10 bases spanning the gap. This CDR3 spans 13 amino acids. Researchers ran the PCR with 60 Vbeta and 13 Jbeta primers. Sequencing was performed with immunoSEQ multiplex PCR; in TCRdb, only in-frame clones are kept and a portion is missing. The table includes 100,000 to 150,000 clones, 78% detected once.

The specimen sequenced was PBMCs. The TCR comes from a man under 40 in good health and CMV-seropositive. The chain recombines TRBV27 with TRBJ2-7; possibly TRBD2 for D (6 bases). The CDR3 protein is CASSLRGTYEQYF. Here the CDR3 DNA reads TGTGCCAGCAGTCTGCGGGGTACCTACGAGCAGTACTTC.